This is a list of T cell receptor beta chains from one sample in a study of blood T cell repertoires in COVID-19. The protocol was immunoSEQ multiplex PCR, while the TCRdb copy is restricted to in-frame clones and leaves out a portion. This repertoire shows roughly 180,000 clones, about 85% found once; its top ten account for 5.6%. The sample comprised PBMCs or T cells enriched from blood (not recorded which). The receptors originated from a woman aged 40 to 50 with acute COVID-19. The CDR3 runs from the conserved cysteine through the conserved F or W. Each record gives: clone size, D gene, J gene, V gene, CDR3 protein, CDR3 DNA. A D gene is named only where the DNA matches it firmly. Not every row has a clone size; where given, it reads once, few, many or a size class.

few	TRBD1	TRBJ1-5	TRBV2	CASRGTAYNQPQHF	TGTGCCAGCAGGGGGACAGCCTACAATCAGCCCCAGCATTTT
NA	TRBD1	TRBJ1-4	TRBV9	CASSDPTGVNEKLFF	TGTGCCAGCAGCGATCCAACAGGGGTCAATGAAAAACTGTTTTTT
once	TRBD1	TRBJ2-1	TRBV11-3	CASSSGQSSYNEQFF	TGTGCCAGCAGCTCGGGACAGAGCTCCTACAATGAGCAGTTCTTC
NA	TRBD1	TRBJ1-1	TRBV7-6	CASSLVGEGGEAFF	TGTGCCAGCAGCTTAGTAGGGGAAGGGGGCGAAGCTTTCTTT
NA	NA	TRBJ1-5	TRBV19	CASSRYGTGKNQPQHF	TGTGCCAGTAGTAGATACGGGACTGGGAAGAATCAGCCCCAGCATTTT
NA	TRBD2	TRBJ2-2	TRBV24-1	CATSGVRGANTGELFF	TGTGCCACCAGTGGAGTTCGGGGGGCGAACACCGGGGAGCTGTTTTTT
once	TRBD2	TRBJ2-3	TRBV7-2	CASSLLWSGLAATDTQYF	TGTGCCAGCAGCTTATTATGGTCAGGACTAGCGGCCACAGATACGCAGTATTTT
NA	NA	TRBJ2-3	TRBV27	CASSLSASSTDTQYF	TGTGCCAGCAGTTTATCGGCTAGCAGCACAGATACGCAGTATTTT
few	NA	TRBJ2-1	TRBV7-6	CASSLGGRHLYNEQFF	TGTGCCAGCAGCTTAGGGGGGCGGCACCTTTACAATGAGCAGTTCTTC
NA	NA	TRBJ2-7	TRBV9	CASSVSGYSYEQYF	TGTGCCAGCAGCGTATCCGGTTACTCCTACGAGCAGTACTTC
NA	NA	TRBJ2-5	TRBV7-2	CASSLDPGWTETQYF	TGTGCCAGCAGCTTAGACCCGGGGTGGACAGAGACCCAGTACTTC
NA	TRBD1	TRBJ1-2	TRBV6-6	CASILGGANYGYTF	TGTGCCAGCATACTAGGGGGCGCAAACTATGGCTACACCTTC
NA	NA	TRBJ1-1	TRBV7-9	CASSLAGGPLLMNTEAFF	TGTGCCAGCAGCTTAGCTGGGGGCCCCCTTCTCATGAACACTGAAGCTTTCTTT
NA	NA	TRBJ1-1	TRBV5-1	CASSLQGPMNTEAFF	TGCGCCAGCAGCCTTCAGGGGCCCATGAACACTGAAGCTTTCTTT
NA	NA	TRBJ2-4	TRBV7-9	CASSPPDMSLAKNIQYF	TGTGCCAGCAGCCCCCCCGATATGAGCCTAGCCAAAAACATTCAGTACTTC
NA	NA	TRBJ2-3	TRBV7-9	CASSPYSSTDTQYF	TGTGCCAGCAGCCCCTACTCGAGCACAGATACGCAGTATTTT
NA	TRBD1	TRBJ1-1	TRBV30	CASRPGQGRAFF	TGTGCCTCACGCCCGGGACAGGGGAGAGCTTTCTTT
NA	NA	TRBJ1-3	TRBV6-5	CASSQNANTIYF	TGTGCCAGCAGTCAGAATGCCAACACCATATATTTT
few	NA	TRBJ1-5	TRBV27	CASSLRRGGQPQHF	TGTGCCAGCAGTTTACGGAGGGGAGGCCAGCCCCAGCATTTT
NA	NA	TRBJ2-1	TRBV12-3/TRBV12-4	CASSLRDNNEQFF	TGTGCCAGCAGTTTAAGGGACAACAATGAGCAGTTCTTC
once	TRBD2	TRBJ2-5	TRBV4-2	CASSPRLASRGRETQYF	TGTGCCAGCAGCCCTAGACTAGCGTCGAGGGGTAGGGAGACCCAGTACTTC
NA	TRBD2	TRBJ2-5	TRBV7-2	CASSFPTSRIQETQYF	TGTGCCAGCAGCTTCCCGACTAGCCGTATACAAGAGACCCAGTACTTC
NA	NA	TRBJ1-2	TRBV20-1	CSASRQSGVYGYTF	TGCAGTGCTAGTCGGCAGAGCGGGGTTTATGGCTACACCTTC
NA	NA	TRBJ2-5	TRBV7-9	CASSLSQGPETQYF	TGTGCCAGCAGCTTATCCCAGGGCCCCGAGACCCAGTACTTC
NA	NA	TRBJ2-1	TRBV29-1	CSVEGLASYNEQFF	TGCAGCGTTGAAGGGCTAGCGAGCTACAATGAGCAGTTCTTC
NA	NA	TRBJ2-1	TRBV9	CASSLSGTRPSNNEQFF	TGTGCCAGCAGCCTCTCGGGAACTAGGCCCTCTAACAATGAGCAGTTCTTC
NA	NA	TRBJ1-2	TRBV5-1	CASKSDFYGYTF	TGCGCCAGCAAGTCGGACTTCTATGGCTACACCTTC
NA	TRBD2	TRBJ2-3	TRBV4-1	CASSPGLARSTDTQYF	TGCGCCAGCAGCCCAGGACTAGCGCGAAGCACAGATACGCAGTATTTT
NA	NA	TRBJ2-1	TRBV21-1	CASSKVGGQGPFF	TGTGCCAGCAGCAAAGTCGGGGGACAGGGGCCGTTCTTC
NA	TRBD2	TRBJ2-3	TRBV5-1	CASSLAGADTQYF	TGCGCCAGCAGCTTAGCGGGGGCAGATACGCAGTATTTT
NA	TRBD1	TRBJ1-5	TRBV30	CAWGTGVGQPQHF	TGTGCCTGGGGGACAGGGGTGGGTCAGCCCCAGCATTTT
once	NA	TRBJ2-1	TRBV10-3	CAISEIKLTSGSYNEQFF	TGTGCCATCAGTGAGATTAAATTGACTAGTGGTTCCTACAATGAGCAGTTCTTC
NA	NA	TRBJ2-1	TRBV28	CASLIGGSSSYNEQFF	TGTGCCAGCCTAATTGGCGGCTCTAGCTCCTACAATGAGCAGTTCTTC
NA	NA	TRBJ1-2	TRBV6-4	CASSDGRTRDNEPDYGYTF	TGTGCCAGCAGTGACGGGCGGACCCGGGACAACGAGCCTGACTATGGCTACACCTTC
NA	TRBD1	TRBJ1-1	TRBV19	CASSSLQGGKTEAFF	TGTGCCAGTAGTAGCCTACAGGGGGGTAAGACTGAAGCTTTCTTT
NA	NA	TRBJ1-2	TRBV20-1	CSADGYTF	TGCAGTGCCGATGGCTACACCTTC
NA	TRBD1	TRBJ1-2	TRBV6-5	CASSPTSGTGSYTF	TGTGCCAGCAGCCCAACTTCCGGGACAGGGAGCTACACCTTC
NA	TRBD1	TRBJ1-1	TRBV6-5	CASSYSTDRLQAFF	TGTGCCAGCAGTTACTCTACGGACAGGCTCCAAGCTTTCTTT
once	NA	TRBJ1-6	TRBV7-9	CASSPGTLIDSPLHF	TGTGCCAGCAGCCCCGGGACTTTGATCGATTCACCCCTCCACTTT
many	TRBD1	TRBJ2-7	TRBV5-1	CASSPTGGASYEQYF	TGCGCCAGCAGCCCTACAGGGGGCGCTTCCTACGAGCAGTACTTC
NA	NA	TRBJ2-1	TRBV3-1/TRBV3-2	CASSQDGSEYNEQFF	TGTGCCAGCAGCCAAGACGGGTCGGAGTACAATGAGCAGTTCTTC
NA	NA	TRBJ2-5	TRBV19	CASSWTVRETQYF	TGTGCCAGTAGTTGGACAGTTAGAGAGACCCAGTACTTC
few	TRBD1	TRBJ2-3	TRBV25-1	CASSAQGNTQYF	TGTGCCAGCAGTGCACAGGGGAATACGCAGTATTTT
NA	NA	TRBJ2-5	TRBV23-1	CASSQTSLWRDSQETQYF	TGCGCCAGCAGTCAAACCTCCCTTTGGCGGGATTCCCAAGAGACCCAGTACTTC
NA	NA	TRBJ2-1	TRBV11-2	CASSLMAGSYNEQFF	TGTGCCAGCAGCCTTATGGCGGGGTCCTACAATGAGCAGTTCTTC
NA	TRBD2	TRBJ2-1	TRBV4-2	CASSPLGGGRGNNEQFF	TGTGCCAGCAGCCCCCTAGGGGGCGGGAGGGGGAACAATGAGCAGTTCTTC
NA	NA	TRBJ1-2	TRBV19	CASSIGPDFYGYTF	TGTGCCAGTAGTATAGGTCCAGACTTCTATGGCTACACCTTC
once	NA	TRBJ2-1	TRBV2	CASSPWARSYNEQFF	TGTGCCAGCAGCCCCTGGGCGCGCTCCTACAATGAGCAGTTCTTC
NA	TRBD1	TRBJ2-3	TRBV28	CASSLPTGVGSTDTQYF	TGTGCCAGCAGTTTACCGACAGGGGTCGGGAGCACAGATACGCAGTATTTT
few	NA	TRBJ1-6	TRBV19	CASSNRDSPLHF	TGTGCCAGTAGTAACAGGGACTCACCCCTCCACTTT
NA	NA	TRBJ1-5	TRBV2	CASSEDRVSNNQPQHF	TGTGCCAGCAGTGAAGATCGGGTATCTAACAATCAGCCCCAGCATTTT
NA	NA	TRBJ2-2	TRBV12-5	CASGLVQGNTGELFF	TGTGCTAGTGGTTTGGTCCAGGGAAACACCGGGGAGCTGTTTTTT